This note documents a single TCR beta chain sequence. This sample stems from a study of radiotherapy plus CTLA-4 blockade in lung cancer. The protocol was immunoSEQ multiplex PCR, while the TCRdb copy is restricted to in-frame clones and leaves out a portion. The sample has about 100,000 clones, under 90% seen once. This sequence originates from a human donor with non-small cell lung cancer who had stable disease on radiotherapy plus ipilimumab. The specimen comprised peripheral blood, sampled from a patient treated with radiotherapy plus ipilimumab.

The CDR3 bases are TGCACCAGCAGCCAAGATCCCTACGAGCAGTACTTC. This translates into CTSSQDPYEQYF. The chain has TRBV1 and TRBJ2-7. TRBV1 counts as a pseudogene. The CDR3 is made up of 12 amino acids.